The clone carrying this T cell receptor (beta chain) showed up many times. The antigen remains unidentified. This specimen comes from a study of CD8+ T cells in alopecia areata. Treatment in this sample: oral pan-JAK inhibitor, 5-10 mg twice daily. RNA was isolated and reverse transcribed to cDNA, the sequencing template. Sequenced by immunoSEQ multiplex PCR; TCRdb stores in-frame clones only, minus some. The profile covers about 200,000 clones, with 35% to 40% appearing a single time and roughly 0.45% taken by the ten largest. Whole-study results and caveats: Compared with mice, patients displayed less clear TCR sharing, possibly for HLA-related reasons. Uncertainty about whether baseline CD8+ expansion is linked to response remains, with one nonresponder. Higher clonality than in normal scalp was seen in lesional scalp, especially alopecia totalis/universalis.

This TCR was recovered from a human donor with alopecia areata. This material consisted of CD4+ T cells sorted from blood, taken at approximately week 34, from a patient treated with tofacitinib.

The CDR3 spells CASSLEGTAEQYF. The CDR3 DNA sequence: TGTGCCAGCAGCTTAGAAGGGACAGCCGAGCAGTACTTC. V gene TRBV11-2 combines with J gene TRBJ2-7, with 7 positions matching TRBD1. The CDR3 contains 13 residues. Germline V gives CDR1 SGHAT, CDR2 FQNNGV. J gave up 6 bases and V 0 bases, and 2 bases lay outside the gene matches.